These 13 T cell receptor beta chains originate from one sample sequenced in a study of blood T cell repertoires in COVID-19. Using immunoSEQ multiplex PCR, the repertoire was profiled, and TCRdb retains in-frame clones only, with some absent. Seen here are approximately 89,000 clones, more than 70% observed once, and the top ten hold roughly 15%. The specimen was peripheral blood. All receptors derive from a woman in her 70s with acute or convalescent COVID-19.

This clone was recorded a few times. The chain couples TRBV29-1 to TRBJ1-2, with 7 bases lining up with TRBD1. This CDR3 has 13 amino acids. Per germline, CDR1 SQVTM and CDR2 ANQGSEA. V gave up 5 bases and J gave up 2 bases; unmatched junction bases: 5. The CDR3 DNA sequence: TGCAGCGTTCTCCAACAGGGGAACTATGGCTACACCTTC. It codes for CSVLQQGNYGYTF.

This rearrangement joins TRBV7-8 to TRBJ1-2; the match to TRBD1 covers 8 bases. Per germline, CDR1 SGHVS and CDR2 FQNEAQ. This CDR3 comprises 16 residues. The V segment lost 1 base and the J segment 8 bases; nucleotides outside the gene matches: 12. In DNA form, the CDR3 reads TGTGCCAGCAGCTTAGAAAGGACAGGGCCGTCAATGGGCTACACCTTC. Its translation: CASSLERTGPSMGYTF. Filled out from reference TRBV7-8 and TRBJ1-2, the complete variable domain reads GAGVSQSPRYKVAKRGQDVALRCDPISGHVSLFWYQQALGQGPEFLTYFQNEAQLDKSGLPSDRFFAERPEGSVSTLKIQRTQQEDSAVYLCASSLERTGPSMGYTFGSGTRLTVV.

The V call is TRBV5-1, the J call TRBJ2-3; tentative D call: TRBD2 (5 bases). The CDR3 loop spans 18 amino acids. V lost 0 bases and J lost 3, with 20 bases in between. Germline V CDR1 and CDR2: SGHRS, YFSETQ. CDR3 DNA sequence: TGCGCCAGCAGCTTGGGAGCAGGCAGCCCGAGGGTTACAGATACGCAGTATTTT. Translated, it gives CASSLGAGSPRVTDTQYF.

This clone appeared once. The chain is built from TRBV5-8 and TRBJ1-1; D is unclear. Germline loops: CDR1 SGHTS, CDR2 YDEGEE. V dropped 4 bases and J dropped 7 bases, with 8 bases sitting between them. This CDR3 is 11 amino acids long. The CDR3 bases are TGTGCCAGCAGCCAGATGCTTGAAGCTTTCTTT. Translated, it gives CASSQMLEAFF.

V and J are TRBV19 and TRBJ2-1; no definite D call. Germline assignment: CDR1 LNHDA and CDR2 SQIVND (reference sequence). The CDR3 loop spans 11 amino acids. V was clipped by 4 bases and J by 5 bases, with 3 bases between them. CDR3 nucleotides: TGTGCCAGTAGTACAAACAATGAGCAGTTCTTC. Translation gives CASSTNNEQFF.

The chain recombines TRBV19 with TRBJ1-2, with 11 bases fitting TRBD1. This CDR3 spans 12 amino acids. The germline V gene encodes CDR1 LNHDA and CDR2 SQIVND (reference sequence). Germline trimming cut 9 bases from V and 6 bases from J; bases unmatched to any gene: 3. The CDR3 here is CASRDRGNGYTF. For the CDR3, the DNA is TGTGCCAGCCGGGACAGGGGGAATGGCTACACCTTC.

The CDR3 DNA reads TGCGCCAGCAGCCAAGATCTAGGCAGGGCCTACAATGAGCAGTTCTTC. It encodes CASSQDLGRAYNEQFF. The chain joins TRBV4-3 to TRBJ2-1; weak D call: TRBD1 (5 bases). CDR1 is LGHNA and CDR2 is YSLEER in the germline V gene. This CDR3 spans 16 amino acids. Trimming pared 0 bases from V and 2 bases from J, leaving 11 bases between.

The rearrangement uses TRBV7-2 and TRBJ2-1, with 14 bases fitting TRBD2. Trimming cost V 0 bases and J 4 bases; bases outside gene matches: 5. Germline V gene lookup returns CDR1 SGHTA and CDR2 FQGNSA. This CDR3 is built from 18 residues. In nucleotides, the CDR3 is TGTGCCAGCAGCTTAGCCTCGGGACTAGCGGGAGTATACAATGAGCAGTTCTTC. This codes for CASSLASGLAGVYNEQFF.

The J gene is TRBJ2-5, the V gene TRBV7-9; 9 bases align to TRBD2. From germline, CDR1 is SEHNR and CDR2 FQNEAQ (reference sequence). With 2 bases clipped from V and 6 bases from J, the junction kept 16 bases outside the gene matches. The CDR3 covers 18 residues. In nucleotides, the CDR3 is TGTGCCAGCAGCTTATACGAGCGCGGGGGGGCCGAGGGAAAGACCCAGTACTTC. This translates into CASSLYERGGAEGKTQYF. The whole variable domain, remainder taken from reference TRBV7-9 and TRBJ2-5, is DTGVSQNPRHKITKRGQNVTFRCDPISEHNRLYWYRQTLGQGPEFLTYFQNEAQLEKSRLLSDRFSAERPKGSFSTLEIQRTEQGDSAMYLCASSLYERGGAEGKTQYFGPGTRLLVL.

This chain connects TRBV7-9 to TRBJ1-2; a weak D match, TRBD1 (6 bases). Germline-derived CDR1 and CDR2 are SEHNR and FQNEAQ (reference sequence). CDR3 length: 13 residues. The germline V and J ends were trimmed by 5 bases and 7 bases, with 14 bases remaining between them. CDR3 DNA: TGTGCCAGCAGCGCCTCACAGGGAAGTGGCTACACCTTC. Residues: CASSASQGSGYTF.

The V and J genes are TRBV7-9 and TRBJ2-7, with D perhaps matching TRBD2 (5 bases). V dropped 4 bases and J dropped 2 bases, with 12 bases sitting between them. CDR3 length: 14 amino acids. CDR1 is SEHNR, CDR2 FQNEAQ, per germline (reference sequence). The chain's CDR3 is CASSSMRGTYEQYV. In nucleotides, the CDR3 is TGTGCCAGCAGCTCGATGCGAGGGACCTACGAGCAGTACGTC.

V is TRBV5-5 and J is TRBJ1-5, with D possibly being TRBD1 (5 bases). V was trimmed by 3 bases and J by 4 bases, leaving 11 bases between them. The CDR3 spans 14 residues. CDR1 and CDR2 from the germline V gene are SGHKS and YYEKEE (reference sequence). The CDR3 is CASSSGPGNQPQHF. In DNA, the CDR3 is TGTGCCAGCAGCTCTGGTCCAGGGAATCAGCCCCAGCATTTT.

The CDR3 nucleotides read TGTGCCAGCAGCTTAGCCCAGGGGCGGACTGAAGCTTTCTTT. This sequence encodes CASSLAQGRTEAFF. V is TRBV11-2 and J is TRBJ1-1; D may be TRBD1 (6 bases). The CDR3 runs to 14 residues. Trimming left V 1 base short and J 5 bases short, with 11 bases between. Germline CDR1 is SGHAT and CDR2 is FQNNGV.